The subject of this entry is one T cell receptor beta chain. Its target is not known. A junction boundary mismatches the germline segment, possibly from a read error. The sample holds other DNA sequences that translate to the same CDR3. TCRdb keeps only in-frame clones here, not all; method: immunoSEQ multiplex PCR. This table holds 60,000 to 80,000 clones, 65% to 85% found once. Germline CDR1 reads SNHLY; CDR2 reads FYNNEI. The length of the CDR3 is 15 residues. This entry is derived from a study of OX40 agonist ivuxolimab in advanced cancers. Study-level findings and limits: The antigen specificity of the peripheral T cells (those that were expanded) was not determined.

This specimen consisted of CD4+ or CD8+ T cells sorted from blood, obtained in a trial of the OX40 agonist ivuxolimab. This TCR derives from an adult with an advanced solid tumor such as melanoma, head and neck, liver or kidney cancer. The chain has TRBV2 and TRBJ1-5; 7 nucleotides agree with TRBD1. CDR3 loop: CASSEPDRRNQPQHF. DNA for the CDR3: TGTGCCAGCAGTGAACCGGACAGGCGTAATCAGCCTCAGCATTTT.